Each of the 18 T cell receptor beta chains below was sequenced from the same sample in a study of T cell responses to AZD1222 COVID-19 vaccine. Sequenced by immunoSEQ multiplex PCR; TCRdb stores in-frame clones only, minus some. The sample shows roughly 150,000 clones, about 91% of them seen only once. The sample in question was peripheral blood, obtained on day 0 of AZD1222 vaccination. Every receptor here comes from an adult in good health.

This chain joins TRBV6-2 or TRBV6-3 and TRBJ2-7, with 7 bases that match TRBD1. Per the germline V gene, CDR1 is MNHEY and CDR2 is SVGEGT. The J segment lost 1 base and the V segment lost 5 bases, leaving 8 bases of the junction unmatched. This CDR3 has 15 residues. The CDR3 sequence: CASSLTGSVSYEQYF. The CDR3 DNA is TGTGCCAGCAGTCTGACAGGGTCTGTGTCCTACGAGCAGTACTTC.

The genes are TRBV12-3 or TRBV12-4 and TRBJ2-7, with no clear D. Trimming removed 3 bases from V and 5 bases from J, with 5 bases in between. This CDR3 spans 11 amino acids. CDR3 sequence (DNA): TGTGCCAGCAGTTTTATAAACGAGCAGTACTTC. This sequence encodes CASSFINEQYF.

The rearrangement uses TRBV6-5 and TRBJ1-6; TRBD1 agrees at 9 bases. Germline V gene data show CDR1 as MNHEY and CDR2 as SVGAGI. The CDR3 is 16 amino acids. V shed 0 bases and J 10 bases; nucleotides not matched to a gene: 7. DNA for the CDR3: TGTGCCAGCAGTTACTCCCCCGGGACAGGGAAATCACCCCTCCACTTT. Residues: CASSYSPGTGKSPLHF.

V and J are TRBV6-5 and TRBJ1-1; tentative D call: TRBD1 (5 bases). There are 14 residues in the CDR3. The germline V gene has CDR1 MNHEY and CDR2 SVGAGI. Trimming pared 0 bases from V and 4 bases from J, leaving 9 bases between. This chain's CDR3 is CASSYSFGGTEAFF. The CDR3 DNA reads TGTGCCAGCAGTTACTCGTTTGGGGGCACTGAAGCTTTCTTT.

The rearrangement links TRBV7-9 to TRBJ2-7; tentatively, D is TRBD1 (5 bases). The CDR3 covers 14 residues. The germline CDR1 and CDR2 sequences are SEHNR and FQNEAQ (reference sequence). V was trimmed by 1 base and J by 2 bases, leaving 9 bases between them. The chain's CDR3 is CASSLEGAPYEQYF. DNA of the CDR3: TGTGCCAGCAGCTTAGAAGGGGCCCCCTACGAGCAGTACTTC.

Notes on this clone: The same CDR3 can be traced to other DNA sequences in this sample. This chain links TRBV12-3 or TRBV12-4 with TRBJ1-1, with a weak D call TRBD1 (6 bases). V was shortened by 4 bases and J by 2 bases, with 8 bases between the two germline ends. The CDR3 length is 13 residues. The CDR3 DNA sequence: TGTGCCAGCAGTTACAGGGAAAACACTGAAGCTTTCTTT. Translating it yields CASSYRENTEAFF.

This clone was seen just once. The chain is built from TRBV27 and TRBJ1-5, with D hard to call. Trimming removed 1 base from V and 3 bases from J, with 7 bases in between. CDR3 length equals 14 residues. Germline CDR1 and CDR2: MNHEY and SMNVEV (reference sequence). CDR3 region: CASSLFWDNQPQHF. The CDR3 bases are TGTGCCAGCAGTTTATTCTGGGACAATCAGCCCCAGCATTTT.

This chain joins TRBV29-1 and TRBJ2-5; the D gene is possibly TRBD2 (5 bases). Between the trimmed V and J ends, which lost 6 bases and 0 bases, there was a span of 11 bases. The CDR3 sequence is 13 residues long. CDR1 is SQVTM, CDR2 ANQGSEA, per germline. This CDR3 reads CSVTAGNQETQYF. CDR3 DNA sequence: TGCAGCGTGACCGCGGGCAACCAAGAGACCCAGTACTTC.

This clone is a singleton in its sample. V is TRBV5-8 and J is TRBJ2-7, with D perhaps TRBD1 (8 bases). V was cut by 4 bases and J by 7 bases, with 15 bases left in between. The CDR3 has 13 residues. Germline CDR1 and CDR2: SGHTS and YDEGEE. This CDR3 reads CASSDNRGGEQYF. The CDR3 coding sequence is TGTGCCAGCAGCGATAACAGGGGGGGTGAGCAGTACTTC.

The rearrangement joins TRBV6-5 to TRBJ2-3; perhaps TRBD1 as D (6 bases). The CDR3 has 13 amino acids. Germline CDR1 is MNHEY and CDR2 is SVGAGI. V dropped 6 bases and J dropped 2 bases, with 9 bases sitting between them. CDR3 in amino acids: CASRRQVTDTQYF. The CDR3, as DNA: TGTGCCAGCAGGCGACAGGTCACAGATACGCAGTATTTT.

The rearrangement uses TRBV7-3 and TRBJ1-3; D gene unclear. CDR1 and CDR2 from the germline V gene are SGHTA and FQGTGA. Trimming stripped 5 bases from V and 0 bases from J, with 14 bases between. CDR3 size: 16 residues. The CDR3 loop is CASSLSGFRSGNTIYF. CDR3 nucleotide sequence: TGTGCCAGCAGCCTCTCGGGATTTCGCTCTGGAAACACCATATATTTT.

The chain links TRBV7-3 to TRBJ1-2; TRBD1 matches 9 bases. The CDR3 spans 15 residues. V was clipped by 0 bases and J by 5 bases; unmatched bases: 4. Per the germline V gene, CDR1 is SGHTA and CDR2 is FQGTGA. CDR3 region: CASSLTDGTGYGYTF. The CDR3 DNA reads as TGTGCCAGCAGCTTAACAGATGGGACAGGGTATGGCTACACCTTC.

CDR3 coding DNA: TGTGCCAGCAGCTTAGACTCCGGATACGAGCAGTACTTC. Its translation: CASSLDSGYEQYF. The chain recombines TRBV11-2 with TRBJ2-7; no reliable D call. The CDR3 consists of 13 residues. Germline CDR1 is SGHAT and CDR2 is FQNNGV. The V and J ends lost 0 bases and 4 bases respectively, with 7 bases between them.

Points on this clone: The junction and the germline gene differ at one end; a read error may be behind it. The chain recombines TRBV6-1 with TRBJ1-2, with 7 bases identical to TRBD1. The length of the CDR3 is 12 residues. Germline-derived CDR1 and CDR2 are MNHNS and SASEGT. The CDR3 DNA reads TGTGCCAGCAGTTTTCAGGGGGAGGCGATTTCCTTC. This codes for CASSFQGEAISF.

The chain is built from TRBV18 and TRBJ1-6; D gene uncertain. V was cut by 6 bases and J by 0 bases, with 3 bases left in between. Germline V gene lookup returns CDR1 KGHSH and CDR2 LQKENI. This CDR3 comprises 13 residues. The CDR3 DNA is TGTGCCAGCTCCAGCTCCTATAATTCACCCCTCCACTTT. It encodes CASSSSYNSPLHF.

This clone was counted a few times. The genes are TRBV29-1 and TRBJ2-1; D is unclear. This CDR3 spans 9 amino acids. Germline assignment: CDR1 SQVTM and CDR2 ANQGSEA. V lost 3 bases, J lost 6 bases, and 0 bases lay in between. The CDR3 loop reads CSVDNEQFF. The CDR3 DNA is TGCAGCGTTGACAATGAGCAGTTCTTC.

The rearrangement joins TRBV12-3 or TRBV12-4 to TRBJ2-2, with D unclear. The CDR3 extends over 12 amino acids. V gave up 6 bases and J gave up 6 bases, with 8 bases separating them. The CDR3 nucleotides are TGTGCCAGCAGGGCCATTGCCGGGGAGCTGTTTTTT. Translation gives CASRAIAGELFF.

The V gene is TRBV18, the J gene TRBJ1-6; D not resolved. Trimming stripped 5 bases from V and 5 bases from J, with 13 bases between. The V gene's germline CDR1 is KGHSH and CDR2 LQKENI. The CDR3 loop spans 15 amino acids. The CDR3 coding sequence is TGTGCCAGCTCATCACAGTGGCTGGATAATTCACCCCTCCACTTT. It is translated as CASSSQWLDNSPLHF.